Sequencing of this T cell receptor beta chain was carried out in a study of cytomegalovirus exposure and HLA in healthy donors. The PCR made use of 60 Vbeta and 13 Jbeta primers. The data were produced by immunoSEQ multiplex PCR, yet TCRdb's version contains in-frame clones alone and is incomplete. The sample contains 150,000 to 200,000 clones, roughly two thirds of which appear only once. This CDR3 contains 16 residues. Trimming removed 5 bases from V and 2 bases from J; junction bases left unmatched: 9. The germline V gene has CDR1 LNHNV and CDR2 YYDKDF (reference sequence). This clone was seen more than once but under ten times. The antigen is unknown. Points from the study as a whole: A later analysis reportedly identified an Asian-associated ancestry cluster as carrying fewer N-insertions than the roughly 670-donor mean.

Donors likely had unrecorded immune exposures despite being nominally healthy when sampled. Sequencing was done on a sample of PBMCs. The chain employs TRBV15 and TRBJ2-5; 9 nucleotides line up with TRBD2. The clonotype comes from a woman younger than 35 in good health and CMV-seropositive. For the CDR3, the DNA is TGTGCCACCAGCGCATCGCTAGCGGGGATTCAAGAGACCCAGTACTTC. It encodes CATSASLAGIQETQYF.